Shown below are 4 T cell receptor beta chains from a single sample sequenced in a study of T-cell reconstitution after alpha-beta-depleted transplantation in children. Unique molecular identifiers were incorporated when the TCRbeta library was constructed. TCRdb processed the PCR reads anew with MiXCR; each CDR3 protein has one entry. Among 490,000 or so distinct CDR3 sequences listed, around an eighth were seen once. The sequences come from PBMCs from the stem cell graft donor, collected from the stem cell graft. The receptors derive from a human donor who donated a stem cell graft to a child with combined immunodeficiency.

This clonotype was seen a few times. The chain links TRBV7-2 to TRBJ2-3, with 11 bases that match TRBD2. V lost 5 bases and J lost 5; bases outside the gene matches: 3. This CDR3 contains 14 residues. CDR1 is SGHTA and CDR2 is FQGNSA in the germline V gene. Here the CDR3 DNA reads TGTGCCAGCAGCATGGGACTAGCGGTAGATACGCAGTATTTT. Amino acids: CASSMGLAVDTQYF.

This clonotype was seen ten or more times. This chain links TRBV6-5 with TRBJ1-5; possible D gene TRBD1, 5 bases. This CDR3 has 14 residues. Germline loops: CDR1 MNHEY, CDR2 SVGAGI. Trimming cost V 2 bases and J 3 bases, with 8 bases left between them. The CDR3: CASSYGGDNQPQHF. DNA for the CDR3: TGTGCCAGCAGTTACGGGGGGGACAATCAGCCCCAGCATTTT.

In its sample, this clonotype was seen a few times. The gene calls are TRBV7-2 and TRBJ2-1; a weak D match, TRBD2 (6 bases). The length of the CDR3 is 16 residues. V was cut by 5 bases and J by 0 bases, with 14 bases left in between. Looked up from germline, CDR1 is SGHTA and CDR2 is FQGNSA. CDR3 coding DNA: TGTGCCAGCAGCGGCGGGGCGGGCCACTCCTACAATGAGCAGTTCTTC. Translated, it gives CASSGGAGHSYNEQFF.

The chain employs TRBV9 and TRBJ2-7; TRBD2 matches 10 bases. Germline V CDR1 and CDR2: SGDLS, YYNGEE. The CDR3 loop spans 16 amino acids. V was clipped by 4 bases and J by 3 bases; unmatched bases: 10. The CDR3 reads CASSPLGLAEGYEQYF. CDR3 DNA: TGTGCCAGCAGCCCCTTAGGACTAGCGGAGGGCTACGAGCAGTACTTC.